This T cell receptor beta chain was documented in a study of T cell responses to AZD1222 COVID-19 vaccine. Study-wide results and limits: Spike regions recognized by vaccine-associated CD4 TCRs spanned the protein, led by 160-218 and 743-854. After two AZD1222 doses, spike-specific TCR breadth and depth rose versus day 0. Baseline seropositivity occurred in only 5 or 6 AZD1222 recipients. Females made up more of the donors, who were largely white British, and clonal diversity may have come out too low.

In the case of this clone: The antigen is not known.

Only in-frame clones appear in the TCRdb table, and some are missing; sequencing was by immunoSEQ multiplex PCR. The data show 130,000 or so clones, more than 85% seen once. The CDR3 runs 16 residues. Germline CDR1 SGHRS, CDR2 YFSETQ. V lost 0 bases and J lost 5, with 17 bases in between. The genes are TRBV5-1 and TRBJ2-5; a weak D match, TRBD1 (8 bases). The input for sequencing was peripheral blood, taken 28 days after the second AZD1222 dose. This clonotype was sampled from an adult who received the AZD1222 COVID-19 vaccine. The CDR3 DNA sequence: TGCGCCAGCAGCTTGGAGGACAGGGCGGGAGTGGAGACCCAGTACTTC. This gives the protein CASSLEDRAGVETQYF.